This TCR beta chain stems from a study of early T cells in non-severe SARS-CoV-2 infection. Whole-study context: Sequenced bulk RNA came from whole blood that was unsorted, and chains were unpaired. Study outcomes and limitations: Matching results from VDJdb favored anti-spike CD8 responses, leaving private and CD4 specificities undetected.

Germline values: CDR1 MDHEN, CDR2 SYDVKM. The CDR3 has 15 amino acids. V lost 4 bases and J 8 bases, leaving 20 bases between the germline ends. This clonotype showed up just a few times. The antigen remains undetermined. Attachment of unique molecular identifiers to individual cDNA molecules was performed. TCRdb analysed the 5' RACE reads with MiXCR anew, one entry per CDR3 protein. The sample includes 100,000 to 120,000 distinct CDR3 sequences, about 12% of them seen just once. This sequence joins TRBV28 and TRBJ1-2, with D perhaps matching TRBD1 (6 bases). This receptor was identified in an adult who was a healthcare worker with PCR-confirmed SARS-CoV-2 infection or an uninfected control (not recorded which). The material sequenced was whole blood. CDR3 DNA: TGTGCCAGCAGTTCCGACCCACAGGGCCGCAGGGGCTACACCTTC. It codes for CASSSDPQGRRGYTF.